These 14 T cell receptor beta chains were all obtained from the same sample, sequenced in a study of immune heterogeneity within non-small cell lung tumors. The authors used around 0.55 ug of bulk tumor genomic DNA per sample as template. Several widely spaced biopsies per primary tumor were taken during surgery. Surgery that was curative in intent was performed on patients with untreated, newly diagnosed non-small cell lung cancer. In a multiplex PCR, 32 V and 13 J primers amplified TCR beta CDR3. MiXCR was run by TCRdb on the multiplex PCR reads, yielding one entry per CDR3 protein. The sample has tens of thousands of distinct CDR3 sequences; about 30% are singletons. Material: lung tumor tissue. The origin of the receptors is a man aged 40-49 years with non-small cell lung cancer.

As regards this clonotype: Germline is not matched at one junction end, which may reflect a read error. The gene calls are TRBV7-9 and TRBJ2-3; D remains ambiguous. Germline CDR1 SEHNR, CDR2 FQNEAQ (reference sequence). CDR3 size: 14 residues. The CDR3 loop is CASSLGANADAQYF. The CDR3 DNA sequence: TGTGCCAGCAGCTTAGGAGCTAATGCAGATGCGCAGTATTTT. The whole variable domain, filled in from reference TRBV7-9 and TRBJ2-3, reads DTGVSQNPRHKITKRGQNVTFRCDPISEHNRLYWYRQTLGQGPEFLTYFQNEAQLEKSRLLSDRFSAERPKGSFSTLEIQRTEQGDSAMYLCASSLGANADAQYFGPGTRLTVL.

As concerns this clonotype: With a much larger clone just one base away, this may be a read error. The V and J genes are TRBV20-1 and TRBJ1-4, with D perhaps TRBD1 (5 bases). CDR3 size: 15 residues. V was cut by 2 bases and J by 10 bases, with 20 bases left in between. Germline lookup yields CDR1 DFQATT and CDR2 SNEGSKA (reference sequence). The CDR3 loop is CSARILGRGGVKLFF. CDR3 DNA: TGCAGTGCTAGAATCCTGGGACGAGGTGGTGTAAAACTGTTTTTT.

This clonotype appeared many times. V gene TRBV19 combines with J gene TRBJ2-6; maybe TRBD1 (6 bases). V dropped 4 bases and J dropped 3 bases, with 13 bases sitting between them. This CDR3 contains 16 residues. The germline V gene has CDR1 LNHDA and CDR2 SQIVND (reference sequence). The CDR3 bases are TGTGCCAGTAGTACTATTACAGGGATTGGGGCCAACGTCCTGACTTTC. This gives the protein CASSTITGIGANVLTF.

The rearrangement uses TRBV7-9 and TRBJ1-2, with a tentative D call TRBD1 (5 bases). V was trimmed by 8 bases and J by 5 bases, leaving 12 bases between them. The germline gives CDR1 SEHNR, CDR2 FQNEAQ (reference sequence). The CDR3 is made up of 12 amino acids. The CDR3 region is CASGPQGYGYTF. The CDR3 DNA reads as TGTGCCAGCGGCCCCCAGGGATATGGCTACACCTTC.

This clonotype was counted once. A much larger clone is a single base away; this may be a read error. Likely a read error: the CDR3 ends without its conserved phenylalanine or tryptophan. This chain links TRBV6-2 or TRBV6-3 with TRBJ2-7; no clear D gene. Trimming removed 5 bases at V and 0 bases at J, with 8 bases between. This CDR3 is built from 13 residues. CDR1 and CDR2 (germline): MNHEY, SVGEGT. This CDR3 reads CASSPSVSYEQYS. The CDR3 DNA is TGTGCCAGCAGTCCGAGCGTCTCCTACGAGCAGTACTCC.

Notes on this clonotype: A much more abundant neighbour one base away suggests this may be a read error. The chain links TRBV2 to TRBJ1-5; a weak D match, TRBD1 (6 bases). Germline V CDR1 and CDR2: SNHLY, FYNNEI. CDR3 length: 16 amino acids. The CDR3 nucleotides read TGTGCCAGCAGTGGTTACAGGGAAGGAGGCAATCATCCCCAGCATTTT. Its translation is CASSGYREGGNHPQHF.

This clonotype occurred many times. V usage is TRBV19 and J usage is TRBJ2-7, with 8 nucleotides matching TRBD2. Germline loops: CDR1 LNHDA, CDR2 SQIVND (reference sequence). Trimming at V came to 5 bases and at J to 7 bases, leaving 4 bases not matched to a gene. CDR3 length: 12 residues. The CDR3, as DNA: TGTGCCAGTAGTGCCTTAGCGGGGGAGCAGTACTTC. It encodes CASSALAGEQYF. Based on the CDR3 plus reference TRBV19 and TRBJ2-7, the full variable domain is DGGITQSPKYLFRKEGQNVTLSCEQNLNHDAMYWYRQDPGQGLRLIYYSQIVNDFQKGDIAEGYSVSREKKESFPLTVTSAQKNPTAFYLCASSALAGEQYFGPGTRLTVT.

V is TRBV7-3 and J is TRBJ2-1; TRBD2 matches at 12 bases. The CDR3 length is 15 residues. Trimming removed 2 bases from V and 7 bases from J; junction bases left unmatched: 3. The germline CDR1 and CDR2 sequences are SGHTA and FQGTGA. The CDR3 loop is CASSLFGTSGNEQFF. In DNA, the CDR3 is TGTGCCAGCAGCTTATTTGGGACTAGCGGGAATGAGCAGTTCTTC.

As for this clonotype: This sequence may be a read error, since a much larger clone differs from it by one base. The CDR3: CASSRRGLAGGRNLQEQYF. CDR3 DNA: TGCGCCAGCAGCCGGAGGGGGCTAGCGGGAGGTCGCAACCTCCAAGAGCAGTACTTC. This chain connects TRBV5-1 to TRBJ2-7; 11 bases are shared with TRBD2. Trimming at V came to 4 bases and at J to 7 bases, leaving 22 bases not matched to a gene. The CDR3 has 19 residues. Germline V gives CDR1 SGHRS, CDR2 YFSETQ.

On this clonotype itself: The final CDR3 position lacks the conserved phenylalanine or tryptophan, pointing to a likely read error. The chain couples TRBV19 to TRBJ1-2; D uncertain. The CDR3 is 13 residues long. The V gene's germline CDR1 is LNHDA and CDR2 SQIVND (reference sequence). The V end was cut by 3 bases, the J end by 3 bases, with 8 bases between. As DNA, the CDR3 is TGTGCCAGTAGTATTGTGAGGGACTATGGCTACACCTTA. Its protein product is CASSIVRDYGYTL.

On this clonotype: Just one base apart from a much larger clone, this may be a read error. This chain uses TRBV18 with TRBJ1-6; D not resolved. In germline, CDR1 is KGHSH, CDR2 LQKENI. This CDR3 is 12 amino acids long. CDR3 DNA sequence: TGTGCCGGCTCACCTCCCGGGGAACCCCTCCACTTT. This encodes CAGSPPGEPLHF.

This clonotype was recorded a few times. This sequence joins TRBV19 and TRBJ2-1; TRBD2 aligns across 10 bases. The V gene end was trimmed by 4 bases and the J gene end by 0 bases; junction bases not matched to a gene: 9. Germline V gene lookup returns CDR1 LNHDA and CDR2 SQIVND (reference sequence). The CDR3 runs 18 residues. CDR3 bases: TGTGCCAGTAGTAGGGACCCCCCTAGCGGGAGCTCCTACAATGAGCAGTTCTTC. This sequence encodes CASSRDPPSGSSYNEQFF.

The rearrangement links TRBV6-2 or TRBV6-3 to TRBJ2-7; 11 bases match TRBD2. The V gene's germline CDR1 is MNHEY and CDR2 SVGEGT. CDR3 length equals 15 residues. V gave up 5 bases and J gave up 3 bases; unmatched junction bases: 6. CDR3 nucleotide sequence: TGTGCCAGCAGTGTAGCGGGAGGGGCTATCTACGAGCAGTACTTC. Its protein is CASSVAGGAIYEQYF.

Worth noting for this clonotype: This may be a read error, as it is one base from a much larger clone. This sequence joins TRBV20-1 and TRBJ2-7; TRBD1 aligns across 8 bases. The CDR3 is made up of 12 amino acids. CDR1 is DFQATT, CDR2 SNEGSKA, per germline (reference sequence). The CDR3 here is CSARGQVYEQNF. CDR3 sequence (DNA): TGCAGTGCTAGGGGACAGGTTTACGAGCAGAACTTC.